The following is a T cell receptor beta chain sequence with its context. Antigen specificity is unknown. This sample was taken from a study of CD8+CD57+ T cells in acquired aplastic anemia. Whole-study context: The study obtained an average of around 2.9 ug of DNA from sorted CD4+ and CD8+ cells. Healthy donor sequencing depth: approximately 9.9 million CD4+, roughly 11 million CD8+ reads. General study results and limits: Patients and controls had CD8+ Simpson's diversity values that were not significantly distinct. Patients and controls shared over 25 CD8+ CDR3 sequences, highly expressed in patients.

The CDR3 is made up of 12 amino acids. CDR1 SQVTM and CDR2 ANQGSEA come from the germline V gene. V was shortened by 7 bases and J by 4 bases, with 13 bases between the two germline ends. It was genomic DNA that served as the template for profiling TCR beta VDJ and CDR3. Via MiXCR, TCRdb re-called the reads, giving one row per CDR3 protein. The repertoire consists of about 190,000 distinct CDR3 sequences, with less than 70% occurring once and the leading ten covering approximately 15%. This receptor was identified in a human donor in good health, serving as a control. The rearrangement uses TRBV29-1 and TRBJ1-1; no reliable D call. Material: sorted CD4+, CD8+, or CD8+CD57+ T cells (not recorded which) from PBMCs. Here the CDR3 reads CSAVPGGTEAFF. The CDR3 DNA follows: TGCAGCGCCGTCCCGGGAGGCACTGAAGCTTTCTTT.